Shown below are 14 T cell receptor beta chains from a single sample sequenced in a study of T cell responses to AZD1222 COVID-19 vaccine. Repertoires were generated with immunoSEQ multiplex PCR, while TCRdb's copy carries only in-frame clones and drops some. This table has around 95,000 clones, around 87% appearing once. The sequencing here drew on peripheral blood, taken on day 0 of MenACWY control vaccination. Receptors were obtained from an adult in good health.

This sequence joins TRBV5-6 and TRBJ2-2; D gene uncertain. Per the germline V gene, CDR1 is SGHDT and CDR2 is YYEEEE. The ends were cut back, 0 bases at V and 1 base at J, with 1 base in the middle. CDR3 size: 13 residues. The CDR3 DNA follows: TGTGCCAGCAGCTTGGGGAACACCGGGGAGCTGTTTTTT. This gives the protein CASSLGNTGELFF.

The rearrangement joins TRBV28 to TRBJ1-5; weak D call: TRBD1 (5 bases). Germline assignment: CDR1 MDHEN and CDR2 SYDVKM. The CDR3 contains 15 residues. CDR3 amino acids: CVSAGGGASNQPQHF. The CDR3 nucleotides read TGTGTCTCAGCGGGGGGTGGCGCGAGCAATCAGCCCCAGCATTTT.

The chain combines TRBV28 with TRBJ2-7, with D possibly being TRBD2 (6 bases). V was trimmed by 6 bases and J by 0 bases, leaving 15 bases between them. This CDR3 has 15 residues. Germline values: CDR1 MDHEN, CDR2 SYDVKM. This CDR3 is CASRPPSGDSYEQYF. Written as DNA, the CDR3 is TGTGCCAGCAGACCCCCCTCGGGGGACTCCTACGAGCAGTACTTC.

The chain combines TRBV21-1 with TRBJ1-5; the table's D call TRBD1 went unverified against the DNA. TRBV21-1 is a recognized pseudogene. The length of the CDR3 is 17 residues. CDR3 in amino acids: CASSMRDRGGANQPQHF. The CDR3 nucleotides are TGTGCCAGCAGTATGAGGGACAGGGGAGGTGCCAATCAGCCCCAGCATTTT.

CDR3 DNA: TGCGCCAGCAGCTTACAGGGTAATGGAGATACGCAGTATTTT. Translating it yields CASSLQGNGDTQYF. The chain combines TRBV5-1 with TRBJ2-3; the D gene is possibly TRBD1 (6 bases). The V gene lost 2 bases and the J gene lost 5 bases, with 12 bases spanning the gap. The CDR3 is 14 amino acids. The germline CDR1 and CDR2 sequences are SGHRS and YFSETQ. The whole variable domain, remainder taken from reference TRBV5-1 and TRBJ2-3, is KAGVTQTPRYLIKTRGQQVTLSCSPISGHRSVSWYQQTPGQGLQFLFEYFSETQRNKGNFPGRFSGRQFSNSRSEMNVSTLELGDSALYLCASSLQGNGDTQYFGPGTRLTVL.

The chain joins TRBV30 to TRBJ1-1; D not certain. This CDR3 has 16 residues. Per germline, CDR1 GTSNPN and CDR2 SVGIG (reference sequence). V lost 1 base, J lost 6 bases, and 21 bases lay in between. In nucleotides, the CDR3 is TGTGCCTGGAGTGACGAGACGAGAAAGGGAATGGCTGAAGCTTTCTTT. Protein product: CAWSDETRKGMAEAFF.

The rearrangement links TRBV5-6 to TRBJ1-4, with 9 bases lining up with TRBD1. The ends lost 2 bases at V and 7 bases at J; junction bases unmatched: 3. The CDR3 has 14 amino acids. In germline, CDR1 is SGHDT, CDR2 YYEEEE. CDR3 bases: TGTGCCAGCAGCTTACAGGGGGCGCTTGAAAAACTGTTTTTT. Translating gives CASSLQGALEKLFF.

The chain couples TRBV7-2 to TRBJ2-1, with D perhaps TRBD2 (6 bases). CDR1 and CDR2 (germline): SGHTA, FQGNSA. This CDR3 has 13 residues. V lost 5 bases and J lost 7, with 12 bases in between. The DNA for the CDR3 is TGTGCCAGCAGCCACGGAGGGCCGAATGAGCAGTTCTTC. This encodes CASSHGGPNEQFF.

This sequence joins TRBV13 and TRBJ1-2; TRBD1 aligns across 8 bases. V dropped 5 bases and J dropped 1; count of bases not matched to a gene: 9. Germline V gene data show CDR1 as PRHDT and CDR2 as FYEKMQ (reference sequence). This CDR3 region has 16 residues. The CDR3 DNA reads TGTGCCAGCAGCCACGGCTTACAGGGGGATAACTATGGCTACACCTTC. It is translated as CASSHGLQGDNYGYTF.

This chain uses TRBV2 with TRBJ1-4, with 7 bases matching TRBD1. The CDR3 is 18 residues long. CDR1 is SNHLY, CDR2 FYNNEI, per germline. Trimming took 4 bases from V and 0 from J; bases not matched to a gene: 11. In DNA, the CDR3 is TGTGCCAGCAGTGCCCCGGGACAGAAATTTGCAACTAATGAAAAACTGTTTTTT. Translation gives CASSAPGQKFATNEKLFF.

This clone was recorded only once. For the CDR3, the DNA is TGTGCCAGCAGCTTAGAGGCCAGGGTCAAAAACATTCAGTACTTC. Encoded protein: CASSLEARVKNIQYF. The chain combines TRBV11-2 with TRBJ2-4, with D possibly TRBD1 on 5 matching bases. Germline V lookup: CDR1 SGHAT, CDR2 FQNNGV. V lost 0 bases and J lost 3, with 9 bases in between. The CDR3 has 15 residues. Complete variable domain (other parts from reference TRBV11-2 and TRBJ2-4): EAGVAQSPRYKIIEKRQSVAFWCNPISGHATLYWYQQILGQGPKLLIQFQNNGVVDDSQLPKDRFSAERLKGVDSTLKIQPAKLEDSAVYLCASSLEARVKNIQYFGAGTRLSVL.

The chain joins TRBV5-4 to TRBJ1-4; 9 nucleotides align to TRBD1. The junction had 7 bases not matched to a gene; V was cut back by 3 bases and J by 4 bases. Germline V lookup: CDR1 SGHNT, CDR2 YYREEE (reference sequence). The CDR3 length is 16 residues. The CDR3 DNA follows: TGTGCCAGCAGCTCGGGACCGGGACAGGGTAATGAAAAACTGTTTTTT. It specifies CASSSGPGQGNEKLFF.

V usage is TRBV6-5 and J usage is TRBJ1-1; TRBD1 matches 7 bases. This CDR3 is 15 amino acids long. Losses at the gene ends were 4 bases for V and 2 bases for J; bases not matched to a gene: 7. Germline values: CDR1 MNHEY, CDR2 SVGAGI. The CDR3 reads CASSSPGGLNTEAFF. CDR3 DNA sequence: TGTGCCAGCAGTTCCCCAGGGGGGTTAAACACTGAAGCTTTCTTT.

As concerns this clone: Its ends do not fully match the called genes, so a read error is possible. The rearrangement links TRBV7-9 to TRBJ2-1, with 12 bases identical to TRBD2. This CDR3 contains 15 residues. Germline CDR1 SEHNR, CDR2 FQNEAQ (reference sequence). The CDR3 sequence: CASSLAGGPINEQFF. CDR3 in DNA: TGTGCCAGCAGCCTAGCGGGAGGGCCGATCAATGAGCAGTTCTTC.